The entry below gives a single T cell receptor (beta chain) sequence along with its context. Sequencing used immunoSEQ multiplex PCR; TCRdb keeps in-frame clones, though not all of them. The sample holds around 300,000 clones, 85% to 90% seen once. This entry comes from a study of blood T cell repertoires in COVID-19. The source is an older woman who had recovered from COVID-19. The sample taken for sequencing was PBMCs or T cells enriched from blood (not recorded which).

CDR3: CASSLQVNYGYTF. The CDR3 DNA follows: TGTGCCAGCAGCTTGCAGGTTAACTATGGCTACACCTTC. This chain links TRBV5-6 with TRBJ1-2; D gene uncertain. CDR3 length equals 13 residues. CDR1 is SGHDT, CDR2 YYEEEE, per germline. Deletions cut 1 base from V and 1 base from J, with 5 bases between.